Sequencing of this T cell receptor beta chain was carried out in a study of CD8 T cells in Susac syndrome. A quantity of roughly 0.5 to 1 ug RNA underwent reverse transcription using random hexamers. The immunoSEQ assay covered 54 Vbeta and 13 Jbeta segments for CDR3. TCRdb re-derived calls from the immunoSEQ multiplex PCR reads in MiXCR, one entry per CDR3 protein. The repertoire includes hundreds of thousands of distinct CDR3 sequences, around 93% of them detected once, and 0.07% to 0.09% sits in the top ten. The CDR3 has 16 amino acids. Germline CDR1 is MDHEN and CDR2 is SYDVKM. The ends were cut back, 7 bases at V and 0 bases at J, with 19 bases in the middle. Sequencing of TCR beta was performed on blood CD8+ and CD4+ T cells. The patients serving as multiple sclerosis controls were treatment-naive. They had stable or active relapsing-remitting disease and fulfilled revised McDonald criteria.

Sequencing was done on a sample of CD4+ T cells from PBMCs. J is TRBJ2-7 and V is TRBV28; D tentatively fits TRBD1 or TRBD2 (6 bases each). The sequence came from a human donor with multiple sclerosis. CDR3 sequence (DNA): TGTGCCAGCAACCGGAGGGGGGCCGACAGCTCCTACGAGCAGTACTTC. The encoded protein is CASNRRGADSSYEQYF.